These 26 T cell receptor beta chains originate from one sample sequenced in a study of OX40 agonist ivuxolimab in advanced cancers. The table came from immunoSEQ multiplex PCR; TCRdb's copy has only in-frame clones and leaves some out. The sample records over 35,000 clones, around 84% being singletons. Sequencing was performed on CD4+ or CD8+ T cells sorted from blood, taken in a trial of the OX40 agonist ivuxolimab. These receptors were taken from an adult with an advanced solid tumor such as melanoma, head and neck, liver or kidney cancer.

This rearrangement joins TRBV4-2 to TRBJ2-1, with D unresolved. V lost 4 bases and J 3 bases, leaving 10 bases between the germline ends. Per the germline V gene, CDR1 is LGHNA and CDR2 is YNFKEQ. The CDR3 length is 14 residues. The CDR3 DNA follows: TGTGCCAGCAGCCCTCACCCCGACTACAATGAGCAGTTCTTC. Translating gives CASSPHPDYNEQFF.

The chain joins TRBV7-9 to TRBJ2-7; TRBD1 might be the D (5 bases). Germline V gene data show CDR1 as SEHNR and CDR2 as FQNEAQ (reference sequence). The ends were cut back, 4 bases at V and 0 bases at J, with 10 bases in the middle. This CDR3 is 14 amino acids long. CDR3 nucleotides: TGTGCCAGCAGCTCGGACAAGAACTCCTACGAGCAGTACTTC. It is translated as CASSSDKNSYEQYF.

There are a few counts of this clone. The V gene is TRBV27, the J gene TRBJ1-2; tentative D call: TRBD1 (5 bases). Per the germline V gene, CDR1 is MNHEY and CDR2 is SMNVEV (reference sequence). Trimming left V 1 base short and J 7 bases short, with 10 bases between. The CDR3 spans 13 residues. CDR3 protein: CASSLFGGGGYTF. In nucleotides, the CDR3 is TGTGCCAGCAGTTTATTTGGGGGGGGTGGCTACACCTTC.

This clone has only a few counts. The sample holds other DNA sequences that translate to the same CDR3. CDR3 nucleotides: TGTGCCAGCAGCTTAGAATCTATCCGCACAGATACGCAGTATTTT. Translated, it gives CASSLESIRTDTQYF. The gene calls are TRBV7-6 and TRBJ2-3; no firm D call. CDR3 length equals 15 residues. From germline, CDR1 is SGHVS and CDR2 FNYEAQ. Trimming shortened V by 1 base and J by 1 base, and 9 bases separated the two germline ends.

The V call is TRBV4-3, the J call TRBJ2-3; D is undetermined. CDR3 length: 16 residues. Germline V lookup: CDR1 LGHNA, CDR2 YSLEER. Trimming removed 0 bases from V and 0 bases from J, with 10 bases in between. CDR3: CASSQDPAASTDTQYF. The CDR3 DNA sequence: TGCGCCAGCAGCCAAGATCCGGCGGCTAGCACAGATACGCAGTATTTT.

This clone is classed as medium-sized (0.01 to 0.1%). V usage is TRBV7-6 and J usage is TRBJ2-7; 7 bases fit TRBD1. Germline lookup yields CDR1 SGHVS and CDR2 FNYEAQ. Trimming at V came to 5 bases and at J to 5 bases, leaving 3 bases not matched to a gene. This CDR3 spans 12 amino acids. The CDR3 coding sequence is TGTGCCAGCAGCACCGGGACAGACGAGCAGTACTTC. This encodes CASSTGTDEQYF.

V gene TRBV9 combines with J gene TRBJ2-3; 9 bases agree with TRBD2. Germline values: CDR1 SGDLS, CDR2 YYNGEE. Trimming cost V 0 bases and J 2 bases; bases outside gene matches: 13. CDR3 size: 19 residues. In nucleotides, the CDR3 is TGTGCCAGCAGCGTAGCTCCAGCTAGCGGGGTGGGTAACACAGATACGCAGTATTTT. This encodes CASSVAPASGVGNTDTQYF.

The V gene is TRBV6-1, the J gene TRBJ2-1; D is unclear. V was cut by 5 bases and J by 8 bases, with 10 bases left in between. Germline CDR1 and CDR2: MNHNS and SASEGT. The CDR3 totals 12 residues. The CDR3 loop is CASSREFDEQFF. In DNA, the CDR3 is TGTGCCAGCAGTAGAGAATTCGATGAGCAGTTCTTC.

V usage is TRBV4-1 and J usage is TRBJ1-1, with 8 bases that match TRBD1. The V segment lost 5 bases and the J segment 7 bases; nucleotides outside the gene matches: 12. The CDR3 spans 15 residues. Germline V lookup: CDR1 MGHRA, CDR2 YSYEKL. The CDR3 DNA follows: TGCGCCAGCAGCAGACAGGGGAGCGTCGAACTTGAAGCTTTCTTT. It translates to CASSRQGSVELEAFF.

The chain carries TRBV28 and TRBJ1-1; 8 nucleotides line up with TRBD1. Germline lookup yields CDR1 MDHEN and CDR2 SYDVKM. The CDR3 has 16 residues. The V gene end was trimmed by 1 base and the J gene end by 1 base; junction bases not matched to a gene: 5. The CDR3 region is CASSLSPGTGNTEAFF. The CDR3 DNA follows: TGTGCCAGCAGTTTATCTCCCGGGACAGGGAACACTGAAGCTTTCTTT.

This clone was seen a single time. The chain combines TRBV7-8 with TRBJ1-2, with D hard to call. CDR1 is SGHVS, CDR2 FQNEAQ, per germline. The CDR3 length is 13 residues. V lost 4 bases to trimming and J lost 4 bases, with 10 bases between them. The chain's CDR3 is CASSSGSFYGYTF. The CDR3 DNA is TGTGCCAGCAGCTCCGGGTCCTTCTATGGCTACACCTTC.

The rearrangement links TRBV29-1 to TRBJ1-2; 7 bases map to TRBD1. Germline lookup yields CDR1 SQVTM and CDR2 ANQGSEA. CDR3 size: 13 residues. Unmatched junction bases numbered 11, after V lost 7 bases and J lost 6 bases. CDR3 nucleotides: TGCAGCGATGGGACAGATGGCCCAAATGGCTACACCTTC. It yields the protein CSDGTDGPNGYTF.

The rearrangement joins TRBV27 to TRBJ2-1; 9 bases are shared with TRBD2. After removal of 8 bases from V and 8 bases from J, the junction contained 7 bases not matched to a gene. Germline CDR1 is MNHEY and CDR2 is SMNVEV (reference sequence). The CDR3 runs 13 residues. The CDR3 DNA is TGTGCCAGCGGGACTAGCAGTTACGATGAGCAGTTCTTC. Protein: CASGTSSYDEQFF.

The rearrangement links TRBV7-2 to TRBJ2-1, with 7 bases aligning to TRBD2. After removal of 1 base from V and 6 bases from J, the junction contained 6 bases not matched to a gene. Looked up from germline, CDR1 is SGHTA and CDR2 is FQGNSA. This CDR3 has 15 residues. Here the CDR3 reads CASSLVAAGLNEQFF. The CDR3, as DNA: TGTGCCAGCAGCTTAGTAGCAGCGGGGCTCAATGAGCAGTTCTTC.

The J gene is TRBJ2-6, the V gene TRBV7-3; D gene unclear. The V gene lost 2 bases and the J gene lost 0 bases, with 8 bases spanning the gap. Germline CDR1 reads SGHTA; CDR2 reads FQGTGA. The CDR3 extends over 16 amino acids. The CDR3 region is CASSLGPLSGANVLTF. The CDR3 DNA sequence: TGTGCCAGCAGCTTAGGGCCACTCTCTGGGGCCAACGTCCTGACTTTC.

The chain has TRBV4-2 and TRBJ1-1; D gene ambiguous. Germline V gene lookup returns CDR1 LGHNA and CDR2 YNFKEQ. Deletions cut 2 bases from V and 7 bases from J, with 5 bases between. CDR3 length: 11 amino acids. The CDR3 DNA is TGTGCCAGCAGCCAACCGAGTGAAGCTTTCTTT. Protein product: CASSQPSEAFF.

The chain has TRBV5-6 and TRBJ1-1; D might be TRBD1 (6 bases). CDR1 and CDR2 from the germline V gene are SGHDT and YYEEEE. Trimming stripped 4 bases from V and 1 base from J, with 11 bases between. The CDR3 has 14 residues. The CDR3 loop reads CASSGGVGNTEAFF. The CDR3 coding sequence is TGTGCCAGCAGCGGGGGCGTTGGGAACACTGAAGCTTTCTTT. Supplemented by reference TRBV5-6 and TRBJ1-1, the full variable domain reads DAGVTQSPTHLIKTRGQQVTLRCSPKSGHDTVSWYQQALGQGPQFIFQYYEEEERQRGNFPDRFSGHQFPNYSSELNVNALLLGDSALYLCASSGGVGNTEAFFGQGTRLTVV.

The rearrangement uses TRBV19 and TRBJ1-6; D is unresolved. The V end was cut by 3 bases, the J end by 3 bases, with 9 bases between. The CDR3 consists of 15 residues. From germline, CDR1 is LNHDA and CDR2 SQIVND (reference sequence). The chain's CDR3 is CASSIRVDYNSPLHF. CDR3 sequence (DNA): TGTGCCAGTAGTATTCGAGTAGACTATAATTCACCCCTCCACTTT.

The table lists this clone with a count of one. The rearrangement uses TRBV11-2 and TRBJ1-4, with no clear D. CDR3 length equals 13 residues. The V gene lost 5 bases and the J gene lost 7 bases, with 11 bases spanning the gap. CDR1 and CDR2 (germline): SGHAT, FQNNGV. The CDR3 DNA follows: TGTGCCAGCAGCCCCCGAGGCGGTGAAAAACTGTTTTTT. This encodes CASSPRGGEKLFF.

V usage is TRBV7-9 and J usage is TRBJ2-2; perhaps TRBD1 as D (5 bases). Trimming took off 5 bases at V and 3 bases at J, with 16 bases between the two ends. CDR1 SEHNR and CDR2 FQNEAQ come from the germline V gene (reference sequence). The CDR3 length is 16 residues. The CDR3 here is CASSLIRQGDTGELFF. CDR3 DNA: TGTGCCAGCAGCCTTATCCGGCAGGGTGACACCGGGGAGCTGTTTTTT.

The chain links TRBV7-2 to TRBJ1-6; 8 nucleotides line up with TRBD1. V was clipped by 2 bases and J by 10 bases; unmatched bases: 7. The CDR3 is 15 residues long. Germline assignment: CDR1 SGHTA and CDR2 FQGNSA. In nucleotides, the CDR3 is TGTGCCAGCAGCTTATTTGGACAGGGCTCATCACCCCTCCACTTT. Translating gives CASSLFGQGSSPLHF.

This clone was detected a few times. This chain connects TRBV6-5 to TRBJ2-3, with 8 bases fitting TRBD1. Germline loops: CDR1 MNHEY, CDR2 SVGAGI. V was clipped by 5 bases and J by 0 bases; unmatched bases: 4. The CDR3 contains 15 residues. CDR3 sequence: CASSAWDRSTDTQYF. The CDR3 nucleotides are TGTGCCAGCAGTGCCTGGGACAGGAGCACAGATACGCAGTATTTT.

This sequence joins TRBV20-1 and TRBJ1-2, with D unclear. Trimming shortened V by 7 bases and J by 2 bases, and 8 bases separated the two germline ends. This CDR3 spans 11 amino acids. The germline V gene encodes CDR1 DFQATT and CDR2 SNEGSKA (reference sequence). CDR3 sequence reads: CSEEGNYGYTF. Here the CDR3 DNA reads TGCAGTGAGGAGGGAAACTATGGCTACACCTTC.

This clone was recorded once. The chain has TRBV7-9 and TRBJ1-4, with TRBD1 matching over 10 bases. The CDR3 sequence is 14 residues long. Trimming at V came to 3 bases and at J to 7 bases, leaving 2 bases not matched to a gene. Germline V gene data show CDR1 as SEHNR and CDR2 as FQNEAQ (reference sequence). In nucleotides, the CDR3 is TGTGCCAGCAGCTTTCGACAGGGGGCTGAAAAACTGTTTTTT. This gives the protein CASSFRQGAEKLFF.

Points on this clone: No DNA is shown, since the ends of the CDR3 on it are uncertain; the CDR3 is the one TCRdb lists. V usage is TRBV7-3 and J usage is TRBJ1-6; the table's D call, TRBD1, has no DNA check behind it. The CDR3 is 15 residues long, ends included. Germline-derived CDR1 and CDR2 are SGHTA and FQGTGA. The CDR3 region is CASSFLWGPNSPLHF.

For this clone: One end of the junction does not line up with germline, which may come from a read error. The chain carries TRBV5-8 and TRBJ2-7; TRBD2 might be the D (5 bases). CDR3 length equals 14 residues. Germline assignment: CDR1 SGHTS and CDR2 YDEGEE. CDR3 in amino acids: CASSPATTRNEQYF. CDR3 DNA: TGCGCCAGCAGCCCCGCCACAACTAGGAACGAGCAGTACTTC.